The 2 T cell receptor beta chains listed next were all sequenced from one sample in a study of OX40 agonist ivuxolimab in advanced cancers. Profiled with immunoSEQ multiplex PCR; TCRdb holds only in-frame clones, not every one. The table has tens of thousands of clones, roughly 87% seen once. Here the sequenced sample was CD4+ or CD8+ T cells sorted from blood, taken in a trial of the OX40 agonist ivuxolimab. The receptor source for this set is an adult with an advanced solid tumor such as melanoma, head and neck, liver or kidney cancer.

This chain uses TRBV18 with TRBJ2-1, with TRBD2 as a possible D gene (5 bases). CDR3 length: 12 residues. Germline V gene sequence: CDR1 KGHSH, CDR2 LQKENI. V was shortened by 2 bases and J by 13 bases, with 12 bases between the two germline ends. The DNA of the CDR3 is TGTGCCAGCTCACCAGGGGAGACTCCACAGTTCTTC. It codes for CASSPGETPQFF.

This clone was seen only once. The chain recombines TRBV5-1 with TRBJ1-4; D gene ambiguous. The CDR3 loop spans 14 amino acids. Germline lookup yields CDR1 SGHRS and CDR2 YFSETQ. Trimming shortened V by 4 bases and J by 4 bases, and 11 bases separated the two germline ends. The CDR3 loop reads CASSLTWVNEKLFF. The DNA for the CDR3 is TGCGCCAGCAGCCTAACCTGGGTTAATGAAAAACTGTTTTTT.